Sequencing of this T cell receptor beta chain was carried out in a study of OX40 agonist ivuxolimab in advanced cancers. Assay: immunoSEQ multiplex PCR; the TCRdb copy retains only in-frame clones and omits some. The table has 73,000 or so clones, roughly 90% seen once. CDR1 and CDR2 (germline): SGHDN, FVKESK. The germline V and J ends were trimmed by 4 bases and 3 bases, with 20 bases remaining between them. The CDR3 extends over 17 amino acids. The gene calls are TRBV14 and TRBJ2-3; possible D gene TRBD1, 6 bases. The sample here was CD4+ or CD8+ T cells sorted from blood, taken in a trial of the OX40 agonist ivuxolimab. The clonotype comes from an adult with an advanced solid tumor such as melanoma, head and neck, liver or kidney cancer. This chain's CDR3 is CASSPIRGRGSTDTQYF. As DNA, the CDR3 is TGTGCCAGCAGCCCTATAAGAGGCAGGGGATCGACAGATACGCAGTATTTT.